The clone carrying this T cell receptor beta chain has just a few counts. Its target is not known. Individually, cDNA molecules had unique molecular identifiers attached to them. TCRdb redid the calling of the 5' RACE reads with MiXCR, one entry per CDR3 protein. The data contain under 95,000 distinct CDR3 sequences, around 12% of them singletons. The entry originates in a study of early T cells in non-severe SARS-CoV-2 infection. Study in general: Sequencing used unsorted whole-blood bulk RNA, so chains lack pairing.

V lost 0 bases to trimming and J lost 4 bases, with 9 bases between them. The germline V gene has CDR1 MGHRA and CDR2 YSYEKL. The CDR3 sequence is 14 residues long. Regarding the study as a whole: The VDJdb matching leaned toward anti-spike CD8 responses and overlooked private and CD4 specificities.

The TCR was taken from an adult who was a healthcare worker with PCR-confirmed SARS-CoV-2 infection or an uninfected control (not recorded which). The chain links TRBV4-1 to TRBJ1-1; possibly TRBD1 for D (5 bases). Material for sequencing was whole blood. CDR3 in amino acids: CASSQDMRGTEAFF. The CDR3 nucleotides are TGCGCCAGCAGCCAAGATATGAGGGGCACTGAAGCTTTCTTT.